This T cell receptor (beta chain) was captured by sequencing in a study of healthy donors' naive CD4 and CD8 T cells. This CDR3 has 13 residues. The germline V gene encodes CDR1 SQVTM and CDR2 ANQGSEA. Trimming stripped 7 bases from V and 4 bases from J, with 16 bases between. TCR libraries were built from 500 to 550 ng of total RNA by linear amplification. MiXCR, applied by TCRdb to the reads, yields one record per CDR3 protein. The repertoire includes roughly 200,000 distinct CDR3 sequences, over 60% of them detected once, and less than 2.5% sits in the top ten. This clonotype was sampled from a pool of human donors in good health; the sample pools cells from several healthy donors. V usage is TRBV29-1 and J usage is TRBJ1-1; D gene ambiguous. The sample taken for sequencing was naive CD4+ and CD8+ T cells sorted from blood, pooled from several donors. CDR3 loop: CSAQPRTRTEAFF. The CDR3 coding sequence is TGCAGCGCCCAGCCCAGGACCCGCACTGAAGCTTTCTTT.